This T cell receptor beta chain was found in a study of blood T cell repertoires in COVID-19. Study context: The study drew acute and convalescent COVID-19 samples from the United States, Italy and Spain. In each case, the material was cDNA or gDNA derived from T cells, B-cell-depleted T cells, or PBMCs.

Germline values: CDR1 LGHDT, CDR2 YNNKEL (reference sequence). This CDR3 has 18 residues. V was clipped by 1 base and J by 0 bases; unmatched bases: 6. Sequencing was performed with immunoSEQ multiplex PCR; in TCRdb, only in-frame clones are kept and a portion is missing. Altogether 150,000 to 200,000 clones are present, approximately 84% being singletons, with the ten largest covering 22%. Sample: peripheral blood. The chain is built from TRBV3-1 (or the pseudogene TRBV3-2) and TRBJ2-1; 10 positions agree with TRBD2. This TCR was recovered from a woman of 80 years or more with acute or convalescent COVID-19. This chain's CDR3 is CASSQVLEREGSYNEQFF. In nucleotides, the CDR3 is TGTGCCAGCAGCCAAGTGTTGGAGCGGGAGGGCTCCTACAATGAGCAGTTCTTC.